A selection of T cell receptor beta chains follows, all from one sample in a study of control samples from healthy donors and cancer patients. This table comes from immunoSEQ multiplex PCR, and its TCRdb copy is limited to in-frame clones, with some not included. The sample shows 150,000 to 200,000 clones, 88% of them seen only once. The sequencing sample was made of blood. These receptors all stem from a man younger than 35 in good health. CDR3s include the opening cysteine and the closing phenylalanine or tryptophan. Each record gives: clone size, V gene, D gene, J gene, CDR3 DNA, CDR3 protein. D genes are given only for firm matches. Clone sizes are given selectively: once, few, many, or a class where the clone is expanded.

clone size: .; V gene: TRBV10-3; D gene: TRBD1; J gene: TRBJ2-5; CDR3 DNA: TGTGCCAAGACAGGGGAGACCCAGTACTTC; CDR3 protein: CAKTGETQYF
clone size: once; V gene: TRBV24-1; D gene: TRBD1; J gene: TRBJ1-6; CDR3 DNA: TGTGCCACCAGTGAAAGGACAGGCTATAATTCACCCCTCCACTTT; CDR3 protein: CATSERTGYNSPLHF
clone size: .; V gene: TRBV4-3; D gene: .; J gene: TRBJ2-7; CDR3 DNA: TGCGCCAGCAGCCCCAGACAGGGAGGGCAAGAGCAGTACTTC; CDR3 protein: CASSPRQGGQEQYF
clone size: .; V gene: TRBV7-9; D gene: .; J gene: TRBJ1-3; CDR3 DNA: TGTGCCAGCAGCGTTCAGGCTACCTCTGGAAACACCATATATTTT; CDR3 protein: CASSVQATSGNTIYF
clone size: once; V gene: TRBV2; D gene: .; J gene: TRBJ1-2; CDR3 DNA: TGTGCCAGCCTGTGGACAGTGCCTCCTGGCTACACCTTC; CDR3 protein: CASLWTVPPGYTF
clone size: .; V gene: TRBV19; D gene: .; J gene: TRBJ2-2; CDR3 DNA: TGTGCCAGTAGTATAAGAGGAGCGGAGAACACCGGGGAGCTGTTTTTT; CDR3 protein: CASSIRGAENTGELFF
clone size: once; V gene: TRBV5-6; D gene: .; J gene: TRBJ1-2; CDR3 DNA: TGTGCCAGCAGCTACCTACACAATGGCTACACCTTC; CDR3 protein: CASSYLHNGYTF
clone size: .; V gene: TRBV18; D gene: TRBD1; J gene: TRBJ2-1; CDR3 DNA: TGTGCCAGCGAAACGAGGACAGGGCTTGCTTACAATGAGCAGTTCTTC; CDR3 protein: CASETRTGLAYNEQFF
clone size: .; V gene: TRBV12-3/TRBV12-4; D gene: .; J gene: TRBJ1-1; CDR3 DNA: TGTGCCAGCGGCCGGGAGGGGAGTGAAGCTTTCTTT; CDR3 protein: CASGREGSEAFF
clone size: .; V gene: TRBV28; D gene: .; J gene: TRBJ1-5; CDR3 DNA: TGTGCCAGCAGGGATAGGACCCAGCATTTT; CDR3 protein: CASRDRTQHF
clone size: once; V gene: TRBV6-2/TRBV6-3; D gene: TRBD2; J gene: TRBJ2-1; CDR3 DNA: TGTGCCAGCACCCCATTTCCTCTAGCGGGGGATTACAATGAGCAGTTCTTC; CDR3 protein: CASTPFPLAGDYNEQFF
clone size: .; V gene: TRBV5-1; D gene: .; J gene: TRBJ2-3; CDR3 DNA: TGCGCCAGCAGCTTGGCCGTGACTAGGGGCACAGATACGCAGTATTTT; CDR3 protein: CASSLAVTRGTDTQYF
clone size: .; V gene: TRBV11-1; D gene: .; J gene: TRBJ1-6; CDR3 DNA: TGTGCCAGCAGAGACGGAGCCTATAATTCACCCCTCCACTTT; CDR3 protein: CASRDGAYNSPLHF
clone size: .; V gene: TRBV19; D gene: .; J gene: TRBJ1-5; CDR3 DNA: TGTGCCAGTAGTATGGGAAAGGTTGTATGGTATTTT; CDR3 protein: CASSMGKVVWYF
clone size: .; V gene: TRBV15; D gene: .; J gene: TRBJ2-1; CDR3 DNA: TGTGCCACCAGCAGAGCACAGGGAACCTACAATGAGCAGTTCTTC; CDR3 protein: CATSRAQGTYNEQFF
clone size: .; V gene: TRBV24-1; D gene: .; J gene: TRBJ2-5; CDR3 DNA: TGTGCCACCAGTGATGGGGCAGGCGGGAAAGAGACCCAGTACTTC; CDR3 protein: CATSDGAGGKETQYF
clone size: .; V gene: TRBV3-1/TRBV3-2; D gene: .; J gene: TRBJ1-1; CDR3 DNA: TGTGCCAGCAGCCACACACATACGTTGACTGAAGCTTTCTTT; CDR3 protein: CASSHTHTLTEAFF
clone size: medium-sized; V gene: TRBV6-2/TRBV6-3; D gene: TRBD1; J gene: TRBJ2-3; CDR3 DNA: TGTGCCAGCAGTAAAAGGCAGACCCGACAGGGGGCGGCACACACAGATACGCAGTATTTT; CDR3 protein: CASSKRQTRQGAAHTDTQYF
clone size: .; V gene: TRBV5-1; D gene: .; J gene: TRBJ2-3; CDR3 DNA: TGCGCCAGCAGCTTCGACAGGCCCGAACTCACAGATACGCAGTATTTT; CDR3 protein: CASSFDRPELTDTQYF
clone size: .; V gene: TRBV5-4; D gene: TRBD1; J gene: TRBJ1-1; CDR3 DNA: TGTGCCAGCAGCTTGGGTCAGGGGGCGAGGAACACTGAAGCTTTCTTT; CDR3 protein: CASSLGQGARNTEAFF
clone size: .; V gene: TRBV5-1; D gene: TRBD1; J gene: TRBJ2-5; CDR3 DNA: TGCGCCAGCAGCCATAGGGACAGGGGGCGCTTAGAGACCCAGTACTTC; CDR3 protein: CASSHRDRGRLETQYF
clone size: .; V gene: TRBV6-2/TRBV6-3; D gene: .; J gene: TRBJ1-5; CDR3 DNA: TGTGCCAGCAGTTACGCGACGGTCAATCAGCCCCAGCATTTT; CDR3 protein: CASSYATVNQPQHF
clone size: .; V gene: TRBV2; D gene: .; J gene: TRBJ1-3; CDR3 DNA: TGTGCCAGCAGGGCCGACAGGGGAAACACCATATATTTT; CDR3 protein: CASRADRGNTIYF
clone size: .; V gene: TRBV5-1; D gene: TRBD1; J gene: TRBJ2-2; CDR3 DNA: TGCGCCAGCAGCGCCCTGGACAGGGCGACCGGGGAGCTGTTTTTT; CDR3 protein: CASSALDRATGELFF
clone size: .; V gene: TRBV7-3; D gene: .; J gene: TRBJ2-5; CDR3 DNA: TGTGCCAGCAGCTTGGGGGGAGCCCAAGAGACCCAGTACTTC; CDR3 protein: CASSLGGAQETQYF
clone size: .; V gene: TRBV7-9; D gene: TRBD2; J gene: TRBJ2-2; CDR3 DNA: TGTGCCAGCAGCTTACGAGGAAGCGGGGGGGCGAACACCGGGGAGCTGTTTTTT; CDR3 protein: CASSLRGSGGANTGELFF
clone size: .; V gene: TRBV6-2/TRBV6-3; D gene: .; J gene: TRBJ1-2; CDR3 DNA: TGTGCCAGCAGTTACCCTTTCATCGGGGCCGAGCGCTATGGCTACACCTTC; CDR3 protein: CASSYPFIGAERYGYTF
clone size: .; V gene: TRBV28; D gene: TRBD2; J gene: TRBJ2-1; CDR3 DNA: TGTGCCAGCAGTCCCCTTAGCGGGGGGGAGGAAGATGAGCAGTTCTTC; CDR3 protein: CASSPLSGGEEDEQFF